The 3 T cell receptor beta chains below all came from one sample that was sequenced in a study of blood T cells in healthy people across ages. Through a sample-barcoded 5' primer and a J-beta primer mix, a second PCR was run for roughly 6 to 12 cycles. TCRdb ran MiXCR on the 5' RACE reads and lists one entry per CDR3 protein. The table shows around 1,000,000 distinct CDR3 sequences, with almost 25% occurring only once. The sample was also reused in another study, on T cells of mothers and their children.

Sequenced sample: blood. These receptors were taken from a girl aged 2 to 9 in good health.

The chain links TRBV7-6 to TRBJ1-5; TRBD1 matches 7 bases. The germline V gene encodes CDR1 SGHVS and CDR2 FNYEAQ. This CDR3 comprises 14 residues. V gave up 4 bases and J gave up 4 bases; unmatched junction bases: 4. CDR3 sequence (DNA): TGTGCCAGCAGCTCCGGGACAGTTAATCAGCCCCAGCATTTT. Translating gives CASSSGTVNQPQHF.

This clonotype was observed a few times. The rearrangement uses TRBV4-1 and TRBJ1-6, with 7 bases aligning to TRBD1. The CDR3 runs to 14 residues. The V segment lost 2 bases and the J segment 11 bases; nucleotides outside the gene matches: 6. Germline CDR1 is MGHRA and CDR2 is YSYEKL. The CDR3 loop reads CASSQSRGGAPLHF. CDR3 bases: TGCGCCAGCAGCCAATCCAGGGGGGGAGCACCCCTCCACTTT.

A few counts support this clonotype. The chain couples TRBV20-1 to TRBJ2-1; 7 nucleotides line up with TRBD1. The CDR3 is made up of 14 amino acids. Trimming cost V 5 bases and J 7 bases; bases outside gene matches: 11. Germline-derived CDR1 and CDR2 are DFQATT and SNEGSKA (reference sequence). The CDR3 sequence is CSALKLQGKNEQFF. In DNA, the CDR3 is TGCAGTGCTCTTAAACTACAGGGGAAAAATGAGCAGTTCTTC.